The text below deals with one T cell receptor beta chain. This sample is drawn from a study of control samples from healthy donors and cancer patients. The germline gives CDR1 SGHAT, CDR2 FQDESV (reference sequence). V shed 0 bases and J 7 bases; nucleotides not matched to a gene: 3. The CDR3 sequence is 14 residues long. Profiling relied on immunoSEQ multiplex PCR, and the TCRdb table lists in-frame clones only, not all of them. The sample carries some 150,000 clones, roughly 90% recorded once. Sequencing was carried out using blood. The receptor comes from a man in his thirties or forties in good health. The genes are TRBV11-1 and TRBJ1-2, with TRBD1 identical over 9 bases. The CDR3 region has the DNA TGTGCCAGCAGCTTAGCGAGGACAGGGGTTGGCTACACCTTC. Its protein is CASSLARTGVGYTF.